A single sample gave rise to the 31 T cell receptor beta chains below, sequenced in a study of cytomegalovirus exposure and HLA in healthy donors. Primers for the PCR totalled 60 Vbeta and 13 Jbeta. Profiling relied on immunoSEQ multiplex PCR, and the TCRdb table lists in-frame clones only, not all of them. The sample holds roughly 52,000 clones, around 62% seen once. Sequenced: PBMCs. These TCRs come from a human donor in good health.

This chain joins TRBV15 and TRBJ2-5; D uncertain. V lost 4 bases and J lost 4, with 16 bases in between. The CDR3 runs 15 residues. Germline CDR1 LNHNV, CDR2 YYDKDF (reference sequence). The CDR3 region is CATSKRWSPLETQYF. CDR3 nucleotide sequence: TGTGCCACCAGCAAGAGATGGTCCCCGCTAGAGACCCAGTACTTC.

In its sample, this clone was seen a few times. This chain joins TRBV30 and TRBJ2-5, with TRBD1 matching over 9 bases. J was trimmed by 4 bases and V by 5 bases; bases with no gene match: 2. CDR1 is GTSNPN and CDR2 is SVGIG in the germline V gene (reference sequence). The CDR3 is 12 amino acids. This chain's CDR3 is CAWQTGGETQYF. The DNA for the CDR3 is TGTGCCTGGCAGACAGGGGGAGAGACCCAGTACTTC.

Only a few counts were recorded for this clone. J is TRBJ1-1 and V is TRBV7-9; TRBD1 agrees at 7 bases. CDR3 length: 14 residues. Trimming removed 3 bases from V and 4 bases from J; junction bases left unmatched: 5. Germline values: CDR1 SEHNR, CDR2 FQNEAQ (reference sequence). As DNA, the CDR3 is TGTGCCAGCAGCTTTCAGGGGGATTTCACTGAAGCTTTCTTT. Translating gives CASSFQGDFTEAFF.

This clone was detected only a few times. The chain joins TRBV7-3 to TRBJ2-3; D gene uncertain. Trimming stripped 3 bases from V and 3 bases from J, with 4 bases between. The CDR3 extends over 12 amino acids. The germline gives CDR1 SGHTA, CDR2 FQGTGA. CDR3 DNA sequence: TGTGCCAGCAGCTTCGGGACAGATACGCAGTATTTT. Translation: CASSFGTDTQYF.

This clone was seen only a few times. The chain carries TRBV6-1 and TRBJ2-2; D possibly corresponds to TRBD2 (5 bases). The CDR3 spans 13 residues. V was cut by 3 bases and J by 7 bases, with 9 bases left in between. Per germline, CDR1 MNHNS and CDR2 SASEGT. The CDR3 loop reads CASSEMSGGELFF. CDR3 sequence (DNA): TGTGCCAGCAGTGAGATGAGCGGCGGGGAGCTGTTTTTT.

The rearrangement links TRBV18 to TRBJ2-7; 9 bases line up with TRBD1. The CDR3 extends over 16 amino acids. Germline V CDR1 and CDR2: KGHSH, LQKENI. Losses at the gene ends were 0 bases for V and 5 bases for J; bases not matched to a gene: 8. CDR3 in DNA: TGTGCCAGCTCACCACCCCCGGGACAGGGAACCCACGAGCAGTACTTC. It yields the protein CASSPPPGQGTHEQYF.

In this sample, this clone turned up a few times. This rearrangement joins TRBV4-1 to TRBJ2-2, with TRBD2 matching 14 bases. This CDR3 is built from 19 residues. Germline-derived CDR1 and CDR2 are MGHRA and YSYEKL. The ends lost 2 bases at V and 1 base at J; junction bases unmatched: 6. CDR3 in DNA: TGCGCCAGCAGCCAACCCGGACTAGCGGGGGGCCTGAACACCGGGGAGCTGTTTTTT. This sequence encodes CASSQPGLAGGLNTGELFF.

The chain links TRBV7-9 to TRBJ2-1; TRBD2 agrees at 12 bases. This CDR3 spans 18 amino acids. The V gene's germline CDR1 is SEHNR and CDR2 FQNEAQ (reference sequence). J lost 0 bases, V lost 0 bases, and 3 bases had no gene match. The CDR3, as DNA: TGTGCCAGCAGCTTAGCGACTAGCGGGGGCCCCTCCTACAATGAGCAGTTCTTC. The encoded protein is CASSLATSGGPSYNEQFF.

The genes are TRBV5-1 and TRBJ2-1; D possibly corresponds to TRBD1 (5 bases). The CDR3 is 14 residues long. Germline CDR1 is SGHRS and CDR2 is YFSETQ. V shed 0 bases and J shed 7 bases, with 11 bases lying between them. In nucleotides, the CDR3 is TGCGCCAGCAGCTTGGAGGGGCTAGGAAATGAGCAGTTCTTC. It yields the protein CASSLEGLGNEQFF.

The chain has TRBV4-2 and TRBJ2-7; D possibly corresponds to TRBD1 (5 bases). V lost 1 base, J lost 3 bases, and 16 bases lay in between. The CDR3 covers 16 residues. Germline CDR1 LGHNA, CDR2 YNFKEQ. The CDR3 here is CASSQVLTELDYEQYF. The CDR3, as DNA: TGTGCCAGCAGCCAAGTCCTGACAGAGCTTGACTACGAGCAGTACTTC.

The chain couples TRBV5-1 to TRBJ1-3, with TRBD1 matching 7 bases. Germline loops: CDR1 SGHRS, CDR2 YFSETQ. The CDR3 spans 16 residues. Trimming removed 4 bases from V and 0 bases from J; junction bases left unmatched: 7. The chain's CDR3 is CASSLGQATSGNTIYF. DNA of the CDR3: TGCGCCAGCAGCCTCGGACAGGCGACCTCTGGAAACACCATATATTTT.

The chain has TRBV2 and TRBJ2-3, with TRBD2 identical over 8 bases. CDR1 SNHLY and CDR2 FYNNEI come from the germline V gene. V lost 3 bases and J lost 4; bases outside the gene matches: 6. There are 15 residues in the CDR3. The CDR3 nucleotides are TGTGCCAGCAGTGAGGACGGGGGGGTGCCAGATACGCAGTATTTT. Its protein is CASSEDGGVPDTQYF.

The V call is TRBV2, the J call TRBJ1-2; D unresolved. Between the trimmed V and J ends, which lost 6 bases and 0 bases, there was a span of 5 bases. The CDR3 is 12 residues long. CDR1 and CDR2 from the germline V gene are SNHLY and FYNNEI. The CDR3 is CASSIANYGYTF. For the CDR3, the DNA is TGTGCCAGCAGCATAGCTAACTATGGCTACACCTTC.

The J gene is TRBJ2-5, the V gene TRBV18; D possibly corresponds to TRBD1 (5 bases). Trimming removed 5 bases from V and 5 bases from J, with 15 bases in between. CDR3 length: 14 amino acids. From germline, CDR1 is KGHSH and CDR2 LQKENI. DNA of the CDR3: TGTGCCAGCTCAACCAGGGTTATGGAGGAGACCCAGTACTTC. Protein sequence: CASSTRVMEETQYF.

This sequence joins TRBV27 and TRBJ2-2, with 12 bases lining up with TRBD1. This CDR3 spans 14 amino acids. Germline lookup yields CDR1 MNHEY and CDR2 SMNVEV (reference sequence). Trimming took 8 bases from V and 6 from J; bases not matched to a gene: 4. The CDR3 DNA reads TGTGCCAGCTGGGACAGGGGGCTCGCCGGGGAGCTGTTTTTT. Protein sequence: CASWDRGLAGELFF.

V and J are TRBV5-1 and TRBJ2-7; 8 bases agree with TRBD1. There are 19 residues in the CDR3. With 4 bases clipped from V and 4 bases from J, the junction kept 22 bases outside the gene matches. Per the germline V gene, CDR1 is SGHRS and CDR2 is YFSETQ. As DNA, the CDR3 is TGCGCCAGCAGCCTACCGTTGTCCCCAGGGGGCGAGGAAGAGTACGAGCAGTACTTC. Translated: CASSLPLSPGGEEEYEQYF.

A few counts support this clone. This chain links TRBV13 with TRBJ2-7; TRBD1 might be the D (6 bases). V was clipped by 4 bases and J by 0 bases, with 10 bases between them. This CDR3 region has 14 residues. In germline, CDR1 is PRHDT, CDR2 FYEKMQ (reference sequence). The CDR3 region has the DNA TGTGCCAGCAGCTCCAGGGGAAGCTCCTACGAGCAGTACTTC. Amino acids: CASSSRGSSYEQYF. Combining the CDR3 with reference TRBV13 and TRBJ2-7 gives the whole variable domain AAGVIQSPRHLIKEKRETATLKCYPIPRHDTVYWYQQGPGQDPQFLISFYEKMQSDKGSIPDRFSAQQFSDYHSELNMSSLELGDSALYFCASSSRGSSYEQYFGPGTRLTVT.

The CDR3 spells CARSSCGTGAGNTIYF. CDR3 DNA sequence: TGTGCCAGAAGCTCGTGTGGGACAGGGGCCGGAAACACCATATATTTT. The chain is built from TRBV5-3 and TRBJ1-3, with TRBD1 matching 10 bases. TRBV5-3 is an ORF, and what it does is uncertain. The junction had 7 bases not matched to a gene; V was cut back by 3 bases and J by 4 bases. This CDR3 has 16 residues.

CDR3 amino acids: CASSLAAGQGIIGNTIYF. CDR3 in DNA: TGTGCCAGCAGCTTAGCGGCCGGACAGGGCATTATAGGAAACACCATATATTTT. The chain uses TRBV7-8 and TRBJ1-3; 8 positions match TRBD1. The V segment lost 0 bases and the J segment 4 bases; nucleotides outside the gene matches: 11. CDR3 length: 18 residues. Germline lookup yields CDR1 SGHVS and CDR2 FQNEAQ. Based on the CDR3 plus reference TRBV7-8 and TRBJ1-3, the full variable domain is GAGVSQSPRYKVAKRGQDVALRCDPISGHVSLFWYQQALGQGPEFLTYFQNEAQLDKSGLPSDRFFAERPEGSVSTLKIQRTQQEDSAVYLCASSLAAGQGIIGNTIYFGEGSWLTVV.

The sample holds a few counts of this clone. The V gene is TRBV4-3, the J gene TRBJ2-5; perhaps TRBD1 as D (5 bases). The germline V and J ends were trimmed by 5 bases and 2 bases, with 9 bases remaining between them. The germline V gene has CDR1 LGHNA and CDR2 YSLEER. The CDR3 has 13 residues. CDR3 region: CASSGQIQETQYF. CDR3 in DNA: TGCGCCAGCAGCGGACAAATTCAAGAGACCCAGTACTTC.

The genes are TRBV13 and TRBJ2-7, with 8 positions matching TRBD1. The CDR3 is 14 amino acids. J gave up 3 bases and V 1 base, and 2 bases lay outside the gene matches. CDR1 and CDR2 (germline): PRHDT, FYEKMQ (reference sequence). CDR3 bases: TGTGCCAGCAGCTTAGAGGGACAGGACTACGAGCAGTACTTC. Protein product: CASSLEGQDYEQYF.

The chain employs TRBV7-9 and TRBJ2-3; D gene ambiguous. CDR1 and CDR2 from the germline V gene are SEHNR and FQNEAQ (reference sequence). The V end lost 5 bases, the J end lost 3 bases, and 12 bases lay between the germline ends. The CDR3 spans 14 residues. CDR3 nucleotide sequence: TGTGCCAGCAGCATGGTACAAGATACAGATACGCAGTATTTT. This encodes CASSMVQDTDTQYF.

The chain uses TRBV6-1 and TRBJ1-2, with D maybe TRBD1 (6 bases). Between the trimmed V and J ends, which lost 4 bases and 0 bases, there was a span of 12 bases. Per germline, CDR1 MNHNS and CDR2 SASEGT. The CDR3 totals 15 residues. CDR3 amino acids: CASSAPDSSNYGYTF. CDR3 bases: TGTGCCAGCAGTGCCCCGGACAGTTCTAACTATGGCTACACCTTC.

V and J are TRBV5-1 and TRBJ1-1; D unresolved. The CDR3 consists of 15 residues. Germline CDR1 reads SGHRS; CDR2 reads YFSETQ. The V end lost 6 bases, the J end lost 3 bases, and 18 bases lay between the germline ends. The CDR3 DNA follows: TGCGCCAGCAAAAAACTGGCGGGTGTGGACACTGAAGCTTTCTTT. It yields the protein CASKKLAGVDTEAFF.

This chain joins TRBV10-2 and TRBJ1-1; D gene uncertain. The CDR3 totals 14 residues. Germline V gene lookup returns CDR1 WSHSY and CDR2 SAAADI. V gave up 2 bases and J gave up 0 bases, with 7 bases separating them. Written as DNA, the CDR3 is TGCGCCAGCAGTGAGCCGAGAATGAACACTGAAGCTTTCTTT. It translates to CASSEPRMNTEAFF.

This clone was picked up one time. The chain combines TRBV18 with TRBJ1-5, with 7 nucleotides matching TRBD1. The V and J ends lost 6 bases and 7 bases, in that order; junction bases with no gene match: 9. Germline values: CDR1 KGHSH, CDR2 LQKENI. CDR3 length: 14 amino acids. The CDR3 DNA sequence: TGTGCCAGCTCGCTTAACAGGGGCGAACAGCCCCAGCATTTT. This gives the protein CASSLNRGEQPQHF. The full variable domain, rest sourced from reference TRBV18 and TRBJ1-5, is NAGVMQNPRHLVRRRGQEARLRCSPMKGHSHVYWYRQLPEEGLKFMVYLQKENIIDESGMPKERFSAEFPKEGPSILRIQQVVRGDSAAYFCASSLNRGEQPQHFGDGTRLSIL.

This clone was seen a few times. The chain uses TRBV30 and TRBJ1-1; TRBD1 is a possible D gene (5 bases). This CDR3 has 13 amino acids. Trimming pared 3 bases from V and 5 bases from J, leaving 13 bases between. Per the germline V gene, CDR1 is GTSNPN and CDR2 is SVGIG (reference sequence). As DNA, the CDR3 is TGTGCCTGGAGCCCCAACGGGGGGACTGAAGCTTTCTTT. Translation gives CAWSPNGGTEAFF.

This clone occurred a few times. The CDR3 region has the DNA TGTGCCAGCAGTTCTCCGGGACAGGGGGCCTACGAGCAGTACTTC. Protein product: CASSSPGQGAYEQYF. The chain links TRBV6-5 to TRBJ2-7, with 11 nucleotides matching TRBD1. V trimming: 4 bases; J trimming: 2 bases; junction bases outside the gene matches: 4. Germline assignment: CDR1 MNHEY and CDR2 SVGAGI. The CDR3 length is 15 residues.

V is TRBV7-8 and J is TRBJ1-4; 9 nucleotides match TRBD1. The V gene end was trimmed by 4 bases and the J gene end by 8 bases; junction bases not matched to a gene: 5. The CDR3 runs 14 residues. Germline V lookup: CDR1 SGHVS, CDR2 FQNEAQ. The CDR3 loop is CASSWGQGAEKLFF. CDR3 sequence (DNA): TGTGCCAGCAGCTGGGGACAGGGTGCCGAAAAACTGTTTTTT.

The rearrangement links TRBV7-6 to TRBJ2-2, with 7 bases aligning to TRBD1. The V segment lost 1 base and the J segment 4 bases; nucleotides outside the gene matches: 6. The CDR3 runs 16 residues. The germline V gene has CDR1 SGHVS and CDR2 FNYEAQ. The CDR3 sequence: CASSLGGRGTTGELFF. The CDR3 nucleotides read TGTGCCAGCAGCTTAGGTGGCAGGGGGACCACCGGGGAGCTGTTTTTT.

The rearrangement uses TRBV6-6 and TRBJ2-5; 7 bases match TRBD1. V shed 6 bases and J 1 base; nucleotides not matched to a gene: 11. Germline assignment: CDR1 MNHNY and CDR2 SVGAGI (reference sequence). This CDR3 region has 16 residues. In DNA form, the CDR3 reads TGTGCCAGCAGCCCGGGACAGATGAGCCCCCAAGAGACCCAGTACTTC. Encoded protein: CASSPGQMSPQETQYF.